The 18 T cell receptor beta chains below all came from one sample that was sequenced in a study of blood T cell repertoires in COVID-19. This table comes from immunoSEQ multiplex PCR, and its TCRdb copy is limited to in-frame clones, with some not included. Of 140,000 to 150,000 clones in the sample, 80% to 90% were seen once. The sequencing input was peripheral blood. The receptor source for this set is a woman in her sixties with COVID-19, enrolled during active disease.

V and J are TRBV12-3 or TRBV12-4 and TRBJ1-4; D gene ambiguous. This CDR3 has 11 residues. V shed 3 bases and J shed 8 bases, with 4 bases lying between them. CDR3 residues: CASSLREKLFF. DNA of the CDR3: TGTGCCAGCAGTTTGCGAGAAAAACTGTTTTTT.

This chain links TRBV28 with TRBJ1-2; 8 bases agree with TRBD1. J gave up 0 bases and V 4 bases, and 13 bases lay outside the gene matches. The CDR3 consists of 18 residues. Germline CDR1 is MDHEN and CDR2 is SYDVKM. DNA for the CDR3: TGTGCCAGCAGTTCACAGGGGGTCCGATGGACTTCTAACTATGGCTACACCTTC. Its protein product is CASSSQGVRWTSNYGYTF.

Only a few counts were recorded for this clone. The gene calls are TRBV6-6 and TRBJ1-1, with 9 bases identical to TRBD1. J gave up 6 bases and V 5 bases, and 10 bases lay outside the gene matches. The CDR3 extends over 15 amino acids. Germline values: CDR1 MNHNY, CDR2 SVGAGI (reference sequence). CDR3: CASSHPGQGRAEAFF. DNA of the CDR3: TGTGCCAGCAGTCACCCGGGACAGGGTAGGGCTGAAGCTTTCTTT.

The chain uses TRBV3-1 (or the pseudogene TRBV3-2) and TRBJ1-2, with D possibly TRBD1 on 6 matching bases. V dropped 0 bases and J dropped 0 bases, with 14 bases sitting between them. The CDR3 runs to 17 residues. The V gene's germline CDR1 is LGHDT and CDR2 YNNKEL (reference sequence). Written as DNA, the CDR3 is TGTGCCAGCAGCCAAGATGGCGGAGGGGGGGCTAACTATGGCTACACCTTC. Protein: CASSQDGGGGANYGYTF.

This clone was observed a single time. The rearrangement joins TRBV25-1 to TRBJ2-3; TRBD2 matches at 9 bases. Germline V gene data show CDR1 as MGHDK and CDR2 as SYGVNS. The V and J ends lost 3 bases and 0 bases, in that order; junction bases with no gene match: 7. The CDR3 extends over 17 amino acids. The CDR3 sequence is CASSESSGAFSTDTQYF. For the CDR3, the DNA is TGTGCCAGCAGTGAGTCTAGCGGGGCCTTTAGCACAGATACGCAGTATTTT.

The chain uses TRBV7-9 and TRBJ1-1, with no clear D. Trimming left V 4 bases short and J 1 base short, with 10 bases between. The CDR3 sequence is 14 residues long. The germline CDR1 and CDR2 sequences are SEHNR and FQNEAQ (reference sequence). CDR3 region: CASSSEGGNTEAFF. The CDR3 DNA follows: TGTGCCAGCAGCTCTGAGGGCGGGAACACTGAAGCTTTCTTT.

V gene TRBV7-8 combines with J gene TRBJ1-3; D unresolved. The CDR3 sequence is 14 residues long. With 4 bases removed from V and 0 bases from J, the gap between germline ends came to 7 bases. The germline gives CDR1 SGHVS, CDR2 FQNEAQ. This CDR3 is CASSSIDSGNTIYF. The CDR3 nucleotides read TGTGCCAGCAGCTCAATAGACTCTGGAAACACCATATATTTT. The complete variable domain, with remaining parts taken from reference TRBV7-8 and TRBJ1-3, reads GAGVSQSPRYKVAKRGQDVALRCDPISGHVSLFWYQQALGQGPEFLTYFQNEAQLDKSGLPSDRFFAERPEGSVSTLKIQRTQQEDSAVYLCASSSIDSGNTIYFGEGSWLTVV.

The chain has TRBV10-2 and TRBJ2-5; 7 bases are shared with TRBD2. Trimming at V came to 8 bases and at J to 1 base, leaving 13 bases not matched to a gene. The CDR3 is 16 amino acids. Germline V gives CDR1 WSHSY, CDR2 SAAADI. Here the CDR3 DNA reads TGCGCCAGCGGGCTCGAGGGCGGGGGACTCCAAGAGACCCAGTACTTC. As protein: CASGLEGGGLQETQYF.

The chain combines TRBV24-1 with TRBJ1-2; no definite D call. Germline CDR1 reads KGHDR; CDR2 reads SFDVKD. The CDR3 runs 13 residues. The V gene lost 4 bases and the J gene lost 8 bases, with 13 bases spanning the gap. The CDR3 DNA is TGTGCCACCAGTGACACCACGGGGAACGGCTACACCTTC. Translated: CATSDTTGNGYTF.

V gene TRBV10-3 combines with J gene TRBJ2-3, with TRBD2 matching 10 bases. The V gene end was trimmed by 5 bases and the J gene end by 3 bases; junction bases not matched to a gene: 2. CDR3 length equals 14 residues. Germline lookup yields CDR1 ENHRY and CDR2 SYGVKD. In nucleotides, the CDR3 is TGTGCCATCAGTAGCGGGGGGGCAACAGATACGCAGTATTTT. It translates to CAISSGGATDTQYF.

This rearrangement joins TRBV5-1 to TRBJ1-1; D is unclear. The CDR3 has 16 amino acids. Germline CDR1 and CDR2: SGHRS and YFSETQ. Trimming stripped 0 bases from V and 0 bases from J, with 12 bases between. The CDR3 coding sequence is TGCGCCAGCAGCTTGGCCATCGCAACGGTGAACACTGAAGCTTTCTTT. It codes for CASSLAIATVNTEAFF. Full variable domain (missing parts from reference TRBV5-1 and TRBJ1-1): KAGVTQTPRYLIKTRGQQVTLSCSPISGHRSVSWYQQTPGQGLQFLFEYFSETQRNKGNFPGRFSGRQFSNSRSEMNVSTLELGDSALYLCASSLAIATVNTEAFFGQGTRLTVV.

The chain couples TRBV11-2 to TRBJ2-5; possibly TRBD1 for D (7 bases). CDR1 SGHAT and CDR2 FQNNGV come from the germline V gene. The length of the CDR3 is 15 residues. Between the trimmed V and J ends, which lost 4 bases and 5 bases, there was a span of 17 bases. CDR3 sequence reads: CASSWNGGGRETQYF. CDR3 nucleotides: TGTGCCAGCAGCTGGAACGGAGGGGGCCGGGAGACCCAGTACTTC.

The chain is built from TRBV4-1 and TRBJ2-7; 9 bases are a match to TRBD1. The length of the CDR3 is 17 residues. Germline assignment: CDR1 MGHRA and CDR2 YSYEKL. V lost 2 bases, J lost 5 bases, and 13 bases stayed unmatched. The CDR3 DNA sequence: TGCGCCAGCAGCCAAATGGACAGGGGTCTCATTGGAGACGAGCAGTACTTC. It specifies CASSQMDRGLIGDEQYF.

For this clone: This sample includes further DNA sequences coding for the same CDR3. The chain links TRBV11-2 to TRBJ1-2, with 9 bases fitting TRBD1. The V gene end was trimmed by 1 base and the J gene end by 3 bases; junction bases not matched to a gene: 0. The CDR3 length is 14 residues. Germline lookup yields CDR1 SGHAT and CDR2 FQNNGV. The CDR3, as DNA: TGTGCCAGCAGCTTAGGGACAGGGGACTATGGCTACACCTTC. It codes for CASSLGTGDYGYTF.

V is TRBV7-3 and J is TRBJ2-1; 13 bases are a match to TRBD2. The germline CDR1 and CDR2 sequences are SGHTA and FQGTGA. J lost 8 bases, V lost 5 bases, and 6 bases had no gene match. The CDR3 contains 15 residues. CDR3 sequence (DNA): TGTGCCAGCAGCCCCACTAGCGGGGGGGTTCATGAGCAGTTCTTC. It yields the protein CASSPTSGGVHEQFF.

The chain carries TRBV7-3 and TRBJ1-2; 8 bases match TRBD1. Germline V gene lookup returns CDR1 SGHTA and CDR2 FQGTGA. CDR3 size: 13 residues. Germline trimming cut 1 base from V and 5 bases from J; bases unmatched to any gene: 0. The CDR3 reads CASSLNRGYGYTF. CDR3 sequence (DNA): TGTGCCAGCAGCTTAAACAGGGGGTATGGCTACACCTTC.

The V call is TRBV18, the J call TRBJ2-1, with 11 bases fitting TRBD2. J was trimmed by 8 bases and V by 0 bases; bases with no gene match: 6. In germline, CDR1 is KGHSH, CDR2 LQKENI. The CDR3 has 16 amino acids. The CDR3: CASSPPSSGGWYEQFF. In nucleotides, the CDR3 is TGTGCCAGCTCACCACCGTCTAGCGGGGGGTGGTATGAGCAGTTCTTC.

V and J are TRBV5-1 and TRBJ2-3; TRBD1 matches at 8 bases. The CDR3 extends over 14 amino acids. Per the germline V gene, CDR1 is SGHRS and CDR2 is YFSETQ. After removal of 4 bases from V and 0 bases from J, the junction contained 1 base not matched to a gene. The CDR3 DNA is TGCGCCAGCAGCCGGACAGGGAGCACAGATACGCAGTATTTT. Encoded protein: CASSRTGSTDTQYF.